This TCR beta chain was obtained from a study of T cell changes during pregnancy in multiple sclerosis. Trimming took off 4 bases at V and 1 base at J, with 10 bases between the two ends. Germline V gene data show CDR1 as ENHRY and CDR2 as SYGVKD. The CDR3 spans 14 residues. TCRdb's table, derived via immunoSEQ multiplex PCR, lists solely in-frame clones and lacks some. The sample carries 60,000 to 90,000 clones, approximately 94% recorded once. This sequence joins TRBV10-3 and TRBJ1-1; possible D gene TRBD1, 5 bases. This receptor was identified in a female donor in good health, enrolled as a control in a pregnancy study. This specimen was peripheral blood, taken after pregnancy. Here the CDR3 reads CAISVGHQNTEAFF. CDR3 coding DNA: TGTGCCATCAGTGTCGGACACCAGAACACTGAAGCTTTCTTT.